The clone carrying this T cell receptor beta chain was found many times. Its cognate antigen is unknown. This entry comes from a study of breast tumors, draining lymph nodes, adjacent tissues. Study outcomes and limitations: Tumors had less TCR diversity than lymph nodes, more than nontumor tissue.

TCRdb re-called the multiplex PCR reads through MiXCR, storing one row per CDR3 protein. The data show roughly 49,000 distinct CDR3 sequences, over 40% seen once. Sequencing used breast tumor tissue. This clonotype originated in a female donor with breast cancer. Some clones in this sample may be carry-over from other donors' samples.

The CDR3 region has the DNA TGTGCCAGTAGTACCTCTCTTGCAGCGGGGGGCACAGATACGCAGTATTTT. Encoded protein: CASSTSLAAGGTDTQYF. The V and J genes are TRBV19 and TRBJ2-3; 8 bases are shared with TRBD2. Germline V lookup: CDR1 LNHDA, CDR2 SQIVND (reference sequence). Losses at the gene ends were 4 bases for V and 1 base for J; bases not matched to a gene: 10. CDR3 length: 17 amino acids.